This T cell receptor beta chain comes out of a study of beta chain features in type 1 diabetes. Study overall: The study examined 107,917,701 sorted cells across all samples.

Trimming left V 4 bases short and J 5 bases short, with 16 bases between. CDR3 size: 15 residues. Germline CDR1 and CDR2: SGHRS and YFSETQ. Study-level findings and limits: The naive, central memory and Treg TCRB repertoires of patients appeared to be more similar to one another than those of healthy donors. In these data, an HLA type influence on TCRB rearrangement remained unresolved. All four CD4+ subsets of Type 1 diabetes patients contained TCRB CDR3s that were moderately but significantly shorter. Patients with type 1 diabetes showed fewer VDJ junction insertions and more deletions.

The whole isolated RNA underwent reverse transcription, so sequencing captured expressed TCRB transcripts. The assay was immunoSEQ multiplex PCR, and TCRdb's table has in-frame clones only and misses some. The table records approximately 41,000 clones, approximately 60% of them present only once. Turning to this clone: Its specificity is unknown.

This TCR was sampled from a man aged 30 to 39 with type 1 diabetes. Some clones in this sample may be carry-over from other donors' samples. The chain links TRBV5-1 to TRBJ2-1; D is possibly TRBD2 (6 bases). Sequencing was done on a sample of Tregs from blood. CDR3 region: CASSLGGRLDNEQFF. In nucleotides, the CDR3 is TGCGCCAGCAGCCTCGGGGGTAGGTTGGACAATGAGCAGTTCTTC.